This TCR beta chain originates from a study of lymphopenia after photon versus proton radiotherapy. General observations from the study: Relative stability marked proton patients; photon patients lost diversity and naive cells. After the lymphocyte nadir, photon-treated repertoires showed oligoclonal expansion, especially of CD8+ Temra cells. Only patients who died were analyzed for survival; proton advantage is unproven. Larger post-nadir TCR diversity loss correlated inversely with survival in deceased patients.

This CDR3 comprises 13 residues. The V end lost 5 bases, the J end lost 5 bases, and 10 bases lay between the germline ends. The V gene's germline CDR1 is SGHVS and CDR2 FQNEAQ. The table came from immunoSEQ multiplex PCR; TCRdb's copy has only in-frame clones and leaves some out. The sample carries tens of thousands of clones, approximately 90% recorded once. Details on this clone: Its cognate antigen is unknown.

The chain employs TRBV7-8 and TRBJ1-5, with D unclear. The sample was peripheral blood, taken from a patient treated with photon-based radiotherapy. This clonotype originated in a man between 60 and 75 years old with cholangiocarcinoma. CDR3 nucleotide sequence: TGTGCCAGCAGCAACGACATTTATCAGCCCCAGCATTTT. Protein: CASSNDIYQPQHF.